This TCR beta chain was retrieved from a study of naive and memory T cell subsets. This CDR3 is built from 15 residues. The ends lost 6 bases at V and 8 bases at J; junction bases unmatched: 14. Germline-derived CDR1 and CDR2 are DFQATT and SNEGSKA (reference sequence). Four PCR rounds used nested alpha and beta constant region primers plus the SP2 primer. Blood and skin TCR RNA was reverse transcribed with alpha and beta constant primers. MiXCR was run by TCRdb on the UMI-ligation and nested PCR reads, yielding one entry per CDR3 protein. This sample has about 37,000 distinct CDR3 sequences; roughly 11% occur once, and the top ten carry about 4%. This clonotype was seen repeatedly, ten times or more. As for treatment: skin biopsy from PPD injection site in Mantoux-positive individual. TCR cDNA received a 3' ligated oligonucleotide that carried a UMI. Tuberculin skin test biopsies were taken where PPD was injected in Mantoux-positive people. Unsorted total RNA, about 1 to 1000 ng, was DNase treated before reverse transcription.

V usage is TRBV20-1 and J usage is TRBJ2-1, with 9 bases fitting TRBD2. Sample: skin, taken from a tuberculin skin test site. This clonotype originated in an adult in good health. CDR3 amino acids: CSAPPPAGGFYEQFF. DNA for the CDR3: TGCAGTGCCCCCCCTCCTGCGGGAGGGTTCTATGAGCAGTTCTTC.